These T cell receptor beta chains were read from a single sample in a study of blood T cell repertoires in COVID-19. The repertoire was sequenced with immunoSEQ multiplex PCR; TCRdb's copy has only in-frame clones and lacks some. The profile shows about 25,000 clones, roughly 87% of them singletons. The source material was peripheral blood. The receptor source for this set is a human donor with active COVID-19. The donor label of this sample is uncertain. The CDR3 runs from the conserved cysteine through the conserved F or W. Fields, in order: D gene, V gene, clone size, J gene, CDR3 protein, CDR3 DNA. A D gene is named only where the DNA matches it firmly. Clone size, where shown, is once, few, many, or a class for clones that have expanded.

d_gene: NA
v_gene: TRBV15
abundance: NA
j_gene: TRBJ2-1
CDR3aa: CATSRERAFPYNEQFF
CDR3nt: TGTGCCACCAGCAGAGAGAGGGCTTTCCCCTACAATGAGCAGTTCTTC

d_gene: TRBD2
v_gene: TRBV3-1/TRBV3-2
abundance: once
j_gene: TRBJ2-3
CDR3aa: CASSQGQREYDTQYF
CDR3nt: TGTGCCAGCAGCCAAGGGCAGCGGGAGTACGATACGCAGTATTTT

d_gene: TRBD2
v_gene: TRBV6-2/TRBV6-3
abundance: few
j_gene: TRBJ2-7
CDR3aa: CASSYFLAATYEQYF
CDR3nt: TGTGCCAGCAGTTACTTTCTAGCGGCCACCTACGAGCAGTACTTC

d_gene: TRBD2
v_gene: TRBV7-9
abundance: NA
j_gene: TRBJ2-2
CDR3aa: CASSQTSGSGELFF
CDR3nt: TGTGCCAGCAGCCAAACGAGCGGGAGCGGGGAGCTGTTTTTT

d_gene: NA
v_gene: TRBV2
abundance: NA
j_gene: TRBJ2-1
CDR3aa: CASSGFGAGNEQFF
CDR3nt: TGTGCCAGCAGTGGGTTTGGTGCGGGCAATGAGCAGTTCTTC

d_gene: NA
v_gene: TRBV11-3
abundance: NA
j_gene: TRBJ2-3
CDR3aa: CASSFASSGGTNGGTQYF
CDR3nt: TGTGCCAGCAGCTTTGCCTCCTCTGGCGGGACGAATGGGGGTACGCAGTATTTT

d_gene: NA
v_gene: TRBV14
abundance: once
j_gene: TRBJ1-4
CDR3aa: CASSRHDTSEKLFF
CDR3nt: TGTGCCAGCAGCCGACACGACACGAGTGAAAAACTGTTTTTT

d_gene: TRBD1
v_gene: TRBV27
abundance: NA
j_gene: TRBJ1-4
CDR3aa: CASMDRGGSNEKLFF
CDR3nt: TGTGCCAGCATGGACAGGGGAGGGTCTAATGAAAAACTGTTTTTT

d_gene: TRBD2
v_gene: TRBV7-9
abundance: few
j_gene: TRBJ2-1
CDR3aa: CASSSLLSGGYNEQFF
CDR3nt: TGTGCCAGCAGCTCGCTCCTTAGCGGGGGGTACAATGAGCAGTTCTTC

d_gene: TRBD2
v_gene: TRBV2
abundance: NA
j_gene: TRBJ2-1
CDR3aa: CASSAQLAGLGIFF
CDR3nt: TGTGCCAGCAGTGCCCAACTAGCGGGTTTAGGGATTTTCTTC

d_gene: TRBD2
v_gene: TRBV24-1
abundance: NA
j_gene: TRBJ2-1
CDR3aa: CATSDRSGRRDNEQFF
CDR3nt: TGTGCCACCAGTGACCGTAGCGGGAGAAGGGACAATGAGCAGTTCTTC

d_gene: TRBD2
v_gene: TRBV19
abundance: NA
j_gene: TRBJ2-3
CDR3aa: CASSGGSGRIGADTQYF
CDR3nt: TGTGCCAGTAGTGGGGGTAGCGGGAGAATTGGCGCAGATACGCAGTATTTT

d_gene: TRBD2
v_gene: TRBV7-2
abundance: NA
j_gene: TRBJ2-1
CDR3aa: CASSLARVGLLAGESYNEQFF
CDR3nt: TGTGCCAGCAGCTTAGCCCGAGTTGGACTACTAGCGGGAGAATCCTACAATGAGCAGTTCTTC

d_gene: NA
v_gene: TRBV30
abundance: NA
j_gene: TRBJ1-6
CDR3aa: CAWRAGENSPLHF
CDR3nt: TGTGCCTGGAGGGCAGGGGAAAATTCACCCCTCCACTTT

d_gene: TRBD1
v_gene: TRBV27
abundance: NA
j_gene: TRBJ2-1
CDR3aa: CASSLDRGKQFF
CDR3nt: TGTGCCAGCAGTTTAGACAGGGGAAAGCAGTTCTTC

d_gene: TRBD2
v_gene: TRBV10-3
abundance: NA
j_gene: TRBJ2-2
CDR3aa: CAISETGGRHANTGELFF
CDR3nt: TGTGCCATCAGTGAGACGGGAGGACGCCACGCGAACACCGGGGAGCTGTTTTTT

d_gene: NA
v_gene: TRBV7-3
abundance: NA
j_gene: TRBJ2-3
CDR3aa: CASSLGLGDTDTQYF
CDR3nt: TGTGCCAGCAGCTTGGGACTGGGGGACACAGATACGCAGTATTTT

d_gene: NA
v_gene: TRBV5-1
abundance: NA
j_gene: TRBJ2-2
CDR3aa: CASSISRDSYTGELFF
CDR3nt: TGCGCCAGCAGCATCTCCCGGGACTCGTACACCGGGGAGCTGTTTTTT

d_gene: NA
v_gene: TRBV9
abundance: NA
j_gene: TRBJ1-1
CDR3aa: CASSWGVGGRSTEAFF
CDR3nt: TGTGCCAGCAGCTGGGGTGTAGGGGGTCGGAGTACTGAAGCTTTCTTT

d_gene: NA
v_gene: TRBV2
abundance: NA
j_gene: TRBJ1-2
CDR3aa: CASSEGQLRGDYTF
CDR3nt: TGTGCCAGCAGTGAGGGGCAGCTCAGGGGCGACTACACCTTC

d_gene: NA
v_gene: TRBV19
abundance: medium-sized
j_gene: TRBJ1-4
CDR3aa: CASRQGQNANEKLFF
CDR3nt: TGTGCCAGCCGCCAGGGGCAAAATGCTAATGAAAAACTGTTTTTT

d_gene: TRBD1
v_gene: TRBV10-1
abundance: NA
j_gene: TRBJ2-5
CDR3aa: CASSEGTVGTGRETQYF
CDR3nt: TGCGCCAGCAGTGAGGGGACGGTTGGGACAGGGAGAGAGACCCAGTACTTC

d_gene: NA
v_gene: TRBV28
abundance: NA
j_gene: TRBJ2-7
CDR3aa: CASSLSISRSHEQYF
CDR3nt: TGTGCCAGCAGTTTAAGCATTTCGCGTTCCCACGAGCAGTACTTC

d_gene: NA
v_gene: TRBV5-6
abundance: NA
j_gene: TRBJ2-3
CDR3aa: CASSFRAPAEVHTQYF
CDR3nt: TGTGCCAGCAGCTTTAGAGCGCCAGCCGAAGTGCATACGCAGTATTTT